These T cell receptor beta chains were read from a single sample in a study of T cells after yellow fever vaccination. MiXCR, run by TCRdb on the 5' RACE reads, gives a single entry per CDR3 protein. The sample yields roughly 250,000 distinct CDR3 sequences, roughly 13% seen once. The sample consisted of CD4+ T cells sorted from PBMCs, taken 45 days after the yellow fever booster vaccination. The receptors derive from a man aged 25-45 years who received the YFV17D yellow fever vaccine. The CDR3 runs from the conserved cysteine through the conserved F or W. The D gene is left open where the match is weak. The size field is filled for only some rows; it gives once, few, many or a size class.

CDR3nt,CDR3aa,abundance,j_gene,v_gene,d_gene
TGTGCCAGCAGTTACCCGACGGACAGGGTGGGAAACGAGCAGTACTTC,CASSYPTDRVGNEQYF,.,TRBJ2-7,TRBV6-2/TRBV6-3,TRBD1
TGCAGTGCTACCCTAGCGGGCACAGATACGCAGTATTTT,CSATLAGTDTQYF,few,TRBJ2-3,TRBV20-1,TRBD2
TGTGCCAGCAGCCCGGACAGGGTAAGACAGTTCTTC,CASSPDRVRQFF,few,TRBJ2-1,TRBV7-2,TRBD1
TGCAGTGCTGCCGTTGCGGTTCAACTACCCTATGGCTACACCTTC,CSAAVAVQLPYGYTF,many,TRBJ1-2,TRBV20-1,.
TGTGCCACAGGACTAGCGGACAATGAGCAGTTCTTC,CATGLADNEQFF,few,TRBJ2-1,TRBV19,TRBD2
TGTGCCAGCTCACCACAAAGCGGGAGGGGATACAATGAGCAGTTCTTC,CASSPQSGRGYNEQFF,.,TRBJ2-1,TRBV18,TRBD2
TGTGCCAGCAACAACAGGGGAATGAACACTGAAGCTTTCTTT,CASNNRGMNTEAFF,few,TRBJ1-1,TRBV12-3/TRBV12-4,TRBD1
TGCAGTGCTGACGAGCGGGGGTCTAGCACAGATACGCAGTATTTT,CSADERGSSTDTQYF,few,TRBJ2-3,TRBV20-1,TRBD2
TGTGCCAGCAGGGCAGGGACTAGCTTCGACAATGAGCAGTTCTTC,CASRAGTSFDNEQFF,few,TRBJ2-1,TRBV2,TRBD2
TGTGCCAGCAGCTTAGGCTCCTACAATGAGCAGTTCTTC,CASSLGSYNEQFF,many,TRBJ2-1,TRBV7-3,.
TGCAGTGCTAGAGCTTCTAGCGGGAGTAGCGACGAGCAGTACTTC,CSARASSGSSDEQYF,many,TRBJ2-7,TRBV20-1,TRBD2
TGTGCCAGCAGTTTCCGGAGAGGGGAAGCTTTCTTT,CASSFRRGEAFF,.,TRBJ1-1,TRBV27,.
TGTGCCAGCAGCCCCGGGGCGAGGGGCTACGAGCAGTACTTC,CASSPGARGYEQYF,.,TRBJ2-7,TRBV7-3,.
TGTGCCATCACCGGGGACACCATTAACACTGAAGCTTTCTTT,CAITGDTINTEAFF,few,TRBJ1-1,TRBV10-3,.
TGCAGTGCTAGGAAAGAGGTTGAGCAGTTCTTC,CSARKEVEQFF,many,TRBJ2-1,TRBV20-1,.
TGCAGCGTTGGAGGTACGACTAGCGGGAGGACCAATGAGCAGTTCTTC,CSVGGTTSGRTNEQFF,.,TRBJ2-1,TRBV29-1,TRBD2
TGTGCCTGGAGTAAGATGGTTACCAATTCACCCCTCCACTTT,CAWSKMVTNSPLHF,.,TRBJ1-6,TRBV30,.
TGTGCCAGTAGTAACAGACAGGGGAGTACAGATACGCAGTATTTT,CASSNRQGSTDTQYF,.,TRBJ2-3,TRBV19,TRBD1
TGCAGTGCCACAGGGGGCGCGGGGGACGATGAGCAGTTCTTC,CSATGGAGDDEQFF,many,TRBJ2-1,TRBV20-1,TRBD1
TGTGCCTGGAGTAGACTAGCGGGAGGGTACAATGAGCAGTTCTTC,CAWSRLAGGYNEQFF,few,TRBJ2-1,TRBV30,TRBD2
TGTGCCAGCAGGGAACACGCAGATACGCAGTATTTT,CASREHADTQYF,.,TRBJ2-3,TRBV7-9,.
TGCGCCAGGGGGGGGCAGAGGAACACTGAAGCTTTCTTT,CARGGQRNTEAFF,few,TRBJ1-1,TRBV10-1,.
TGTGCCATCAGCCCATTGACTAGCGGGAGGGCGGGTTACAATGAGCAGTTCTTC,CAISPLTSGRAGYNEQFF,.,TRBJ2-1,TRBV2,TRBD2
TGTGCCAGCAGCGTAGGTTGGGGGGGTCAAGAGACCCAGTACTTC,CASSVGWGGQETQYF,few,TRBJ2-5,TRBV9,TRBD2
TGTGCCAGCAGCCCAAAGAGGGGCACATCTGGAAACACCATATATTTT,CASSPKRGTSGNTIYF,many,TRBJ1-3,TRBV7-2,.
TGTGCCAGCAGCGTAGGTGTGGTCAGTAGCACAGATACGCAGTATTTT,CASSVGVVSSTDTQYF,few,TRBJ2-3,TRBV9,.
TGTGCCAGCAGCTTCTCGAATCCATGGACAGGCCAAGAGACCCAGTACTTC,CASSFSNPWTGQETQYF,few,TRBJ2-5,TRBV7-6,TRBD1
TGTGCCAGCAGCTTAGGGGAAGGGGGCCGCCAAGAGACCCAGTACTTC,CASSLGEGGRQETQYF,many,TRBJ2-5,TRBV7-2,TRBD1
TGTGCCTCGCAAACTAGCGCGATGGACACCGGGGAGCTGTTTTTT,CASQTSAMDTGELFF,.,TRBJ2-2,TRBV24-1,TRBD2
TGTGCCAGCAGGAGGGGCACCGGGGAGCTGTTTTTT,CASRRGTGELFF,many,TRBJ2-2,TRBV12-3/TRBV12-4,.
TGTGCCAGCAGCTTACCGGGGGCTGGCGAGCAGTTCTTC,CASSLPGAGEQFF,few,TRBJ2-1,TRBV7-2,.
TGTGCCAGCAGTTTAGGGCTTAGCACCGGGGAGATGTTTTTT,CASSLGLSTGEMFF,.,TRBJ2-2,TRBV12-3/TRBV12-4,.
TGTGCCAGCAGCCCCGGGCAGGGGGGCTTCGATACGCAGTATTTT,CASSPGQGGFDTQYF,.,TRBJ2-3,TRBV28,.
TGTGCCAGCAGACCTACAGGGGCCCTCTACGAGCAGTACTTC,CASRPTGALYEQYF,.,TRBJ2-7,TRBV12-3/TRBV12-4,TRBD1
TGTGCCAGCAGCCCCACTCCGACTCCGAACACTGAAGCTTTCTTT,CASSPTPTPNTEAFF,.,TRBJ1-1,TRBV6-1,.
TGTGCCAGCAGTCCCCGACAGGGTCAATCAGATACGCAGTATTTT,CASSPRQGQSDTQYF,.,TRBJ2-3,TRBV12-3/TRBV12-4,TRBD1
TGCGCCAGCAGAGCCGGCCAGCCGGGGAGTGGCTACACCTTC,CASRAGQPGSGYTF,few,TRBJ1-2,TRBV5-1,.
TGCAGTGCTAGAGAAGGGGGTAGGAGGGCTCTATACAATGAGCAGTTCTTC,CSAREGGRRALYNEQFF,.,TRBJ2-1,TRBV20-1,.
TGTGCCATCAGAGCAGGGGGATATGGCTACACCTTC,CAIRAGGYGYTF,few,TRBJ1-2,TRBV10-3,TRBD1
TGCAGTGGGGAGACTAGCGGTACGGGGGAGCAGTACTTC,CSGETSGTGEQYF,few,TRBJ2-7,TRBV20-1,TRBD2
TGCAGTGCTAGGTCCGGACTAGCGGGAGACGAGCAGTACTTC,CSARSGLAGDEQYF,few,TRBJ2-7,TRBV20-1,TRBD2
TGTGCCAGCAGCTTGCAGCGGGGCCTCAACTACAATGAGCAGTTCTTC,CASSLQRGLNYNEQFF,once,TRBJ2-1,TRBV7-2,TRBD2
TGTGCCAGCAGCGGAGACAGAAACACTGAAGCTTTCTTT,CASSGDRNTEAFF,.,TRBJ1-1,TRBV2,.
TGTGCCATCAGTTCACCGGGACAGTGGCAGGGGGAGCAGTACTTC,CAISSPGQWQGEQYF,few,TRBJ2-7,TRBV10-3,TRBD1
TGTGCCAGCAGCTTCGAGAGTCAACAGACCCAGTACTTC,CASSFESQQTQYF,few,TRBJ2-5,TRBV7-8,.
TGCGCCAGCAGCCAAGATTGGGCGGACAGGCTCTATCAGCCCCAGCATTTT,CASSQDWADRLYQPQHF,few,TRBJ1-5,TRBV4-3,TRBD1
TGCGCCAGCAGCTTGGGTAGGACTAGCGGAGACTACGAGCAGTACTTC,CASSLGRTSGDYEQYF,.,TRBJ2-7,TRBV5-1,TRBD2
TGCAGTGCTAGAGGGGGACTAGGAGGCACCGGGGAGCTGTTTTTT,CSARGGLGGTGELFF,.,TRBJ2-2,TRBV20-1,TRBD2
TGTGCCAGCAGTTTTAGACAGGGTGCGGGGGACACTGAAGCTTTCTTT,CASSFRQGAGDTEAFF,.,TRBJ1-1,TRBV12-3/TRBV12-4,TRBD1
TGCAGCGTACTGGACAGGGCCTATGGCTACACCTTC,CSVLDRAYGYTF,.,TRBJ1-2,TRBV29-1,TRBD1
TGTGCCAGCAGTTCCGAAGCGGGAGTGGACCCATGGCAGTTCTTC,CASSSEAGVDPWQFF,few,TRBJ2-1,TRBV12-3/TRBV12-4,TRBD2
TGTGCCAGCAGCCTCAAGACTAGCGCCACAGATACGCAGTATTTT,CASSLKTSATDTQYF,.,TRBJ2-3,TRBV3-1,TRBD2
TGCAGTGCTAACAACCTAGCGGGGATGGACAATGAGCAGTTCTTC,CSANNLAGMDNEQFF,.,TRBJ2-1,TRBV20-1,TRBD2
TGTGCCACCAGCAGAGGACGGGACAGGGGGCACTACGAGCAGTACTTC,CATSRGRDRGHYEQYF,few,TRBJ2-7,TRBV15,TRBD1
TGTGCCAGCAGCTCGCAAGAGGGAGATGAAAAACTGTTTTTT,CASSSQEGDEKLFF,few,TRBJ1-4,TRBV7-2,.